This T cell receptor (beta chain) came from a study of blood T cell repertoires in COVID-19. Here immunoSEQ multiplex PCR was the method, and the copy in TCRdb shows in-frame clones only, minus some. This sample has 200,000 to 250,000 clones, with approximately 91% found just once. Germline V gene sequence: CDR1 MNHEY, CDR2 SMNVEV (reference sequence). V shed 3 bases, J shed 1 base, and the junction held 2 bases outside the gene matches. The CDR3 totals 15 residues. Sequenced sample: peripheral blood. This rearrangement joins TRBV27 to TRBJ2-2; TRBD2 matches 7 bases. This receptor was obtained from a young man with COVID-19, enrolled during active disease. The CDR3 spells CASSFQRGNTGELFF. DNA of the CDR3: TGTGCCAGCAGTTTCCAGCGGGGGAACACCGGGGAGCTGTTTTTT.